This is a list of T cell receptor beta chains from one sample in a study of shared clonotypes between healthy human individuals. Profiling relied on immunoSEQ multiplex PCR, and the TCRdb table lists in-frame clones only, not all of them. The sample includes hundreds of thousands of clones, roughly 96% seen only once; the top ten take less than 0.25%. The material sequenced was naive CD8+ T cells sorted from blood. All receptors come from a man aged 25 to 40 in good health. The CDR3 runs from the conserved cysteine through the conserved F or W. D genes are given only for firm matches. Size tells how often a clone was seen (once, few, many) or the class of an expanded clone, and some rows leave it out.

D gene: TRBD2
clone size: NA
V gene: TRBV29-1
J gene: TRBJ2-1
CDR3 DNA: TGCAGCGTTGGGACTAGATACAATGAGCAGTTCTTC
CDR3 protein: CSVGTRYNEQFF

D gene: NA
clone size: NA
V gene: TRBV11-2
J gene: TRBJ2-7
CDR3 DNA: TGTGCCAGCAGCCATCCCCGGACAGCCACCTCCTACGAGCAGTACTTC
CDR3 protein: CASSHPRTATSYEQYF

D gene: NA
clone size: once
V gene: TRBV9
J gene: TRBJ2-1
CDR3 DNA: TGTGCCAGCAGCGGAACTAGTGGCGAGCAGTTCTTC
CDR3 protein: CASSGTSGEQFF

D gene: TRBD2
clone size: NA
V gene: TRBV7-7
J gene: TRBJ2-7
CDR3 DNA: TGTGCCTGGAACCCTAGCGGGAGGGGTTGTGGGCAGTACTTC
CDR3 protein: CAWNPSGRGCGQYF

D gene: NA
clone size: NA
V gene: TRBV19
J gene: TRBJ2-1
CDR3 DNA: TGTGCCAGTAGTATCGGTCACTATCCGCCTCATGAGCAGTTCTTC
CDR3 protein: CASSIGHYPPHEQFF

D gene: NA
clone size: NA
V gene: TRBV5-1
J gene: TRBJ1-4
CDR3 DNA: TGCGCCAGCAGCTTCAAAGGGGTCACTAATGAAAAACTGTTTTTT
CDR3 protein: CASSFKGVTNEKLFF

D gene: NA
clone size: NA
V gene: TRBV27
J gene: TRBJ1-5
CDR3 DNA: TGTGCCAGCAGTCGAGAAGGATACAATCAGCCCCAGCATTTT
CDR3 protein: CASSREGYNQPQHF

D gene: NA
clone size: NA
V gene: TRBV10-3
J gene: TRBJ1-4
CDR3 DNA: TGTGCCATCAGTGAGGGGGATGAAAAACTGTTTTTT
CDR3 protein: CAISEGDEKLFF

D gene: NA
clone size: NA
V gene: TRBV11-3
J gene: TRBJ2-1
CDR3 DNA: TGTGCCAGCAGCTTAGTACTTTCGAGCTACAATGAGCAGTTCTTC
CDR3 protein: CASSLVLSSYNEQFF

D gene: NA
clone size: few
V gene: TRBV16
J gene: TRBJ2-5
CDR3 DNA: TGTGCCAGCAGCCAATCGAGTCAGCCCGAAGAGACCCAGTACTTC
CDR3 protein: CASSQSSQPEETQYF

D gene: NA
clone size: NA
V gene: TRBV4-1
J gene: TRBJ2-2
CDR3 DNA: TGCGCCAGCAGGGGACCTACCGGGGAGCTGTTTTTT
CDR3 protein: CASRGPTGELFF

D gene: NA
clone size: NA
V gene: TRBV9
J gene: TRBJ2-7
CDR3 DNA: TGTGCCAGCAGCGCCTCAAGGGGCTCCTACGAGCAGTACTTC
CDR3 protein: CASSASRGSYEQYF

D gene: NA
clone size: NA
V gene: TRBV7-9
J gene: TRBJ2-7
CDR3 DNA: TGTGCCAGTGCTCGGGGGCTCAACGAGCAGTACTTC
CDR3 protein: CASARGLNEQYF

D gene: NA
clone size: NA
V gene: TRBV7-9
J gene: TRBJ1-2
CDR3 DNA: TGTGCCAGCAGTCCCGGGACCGGTTACTATGGCTACACCTTC
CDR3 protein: CASSPGTGYYGYTF

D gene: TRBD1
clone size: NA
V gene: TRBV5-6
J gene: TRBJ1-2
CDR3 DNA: TGTGCCAGCAGCTTAGGACAGGCCCTCTATGGCTACACCTTC
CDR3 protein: CASSLGQALYGYTF

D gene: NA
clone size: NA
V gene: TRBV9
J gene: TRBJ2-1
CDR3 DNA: TGTGCCAGCAGCGTAGGAGCCCCCTCCTACAATGAGCAGTTCTTC
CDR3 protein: CASSVGAPSYNEQFF

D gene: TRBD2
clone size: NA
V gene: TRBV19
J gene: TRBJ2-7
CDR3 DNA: TGTGCCAGCAGCGGGAGGAACTACGAGCAGTACTTC
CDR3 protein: CASSGRNYEQYF

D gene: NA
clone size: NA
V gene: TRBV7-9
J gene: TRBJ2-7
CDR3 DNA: TGTGCCAGCAGCTTGGAAGCCGGGGATATCTACGAGCAGTACTTC
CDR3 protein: CASSLEAGDIYEQYF

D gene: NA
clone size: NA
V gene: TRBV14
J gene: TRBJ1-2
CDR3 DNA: TGTGCCAGCAGCCAAGATCTATTAAACTATGGCTACACCTTC
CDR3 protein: CASSQDLLNYGYTF

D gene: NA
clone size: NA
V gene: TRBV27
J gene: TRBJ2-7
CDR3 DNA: TGTGCCAGCAGTTTTGGGCAGGGTTACGAGCAGTACTTC
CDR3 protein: CASSFGQGYEQYF

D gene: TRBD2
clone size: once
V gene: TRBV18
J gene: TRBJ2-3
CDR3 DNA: TGTGCCAGCTCACCAAGTTCCCTAGCGGGAATCAGCACAGATACGCAGTATTTT
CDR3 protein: CASSPSSLAGISTDTQYF

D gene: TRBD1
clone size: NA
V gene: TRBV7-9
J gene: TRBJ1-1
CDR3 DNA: TGTGCCAGCAGACCAACAGGGGTCGCCACTGAAGCTTTCTTT
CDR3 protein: CASRPTGVATEAFF

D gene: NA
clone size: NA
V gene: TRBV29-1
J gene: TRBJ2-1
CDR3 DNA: TGCAGCGTTGAGCTAGGTGGGGGGACACGGCACAATGAGCAGTTCTTC
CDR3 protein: CSVELGGGTRHNEQFF

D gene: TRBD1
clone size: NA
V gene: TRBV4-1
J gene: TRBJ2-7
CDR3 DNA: TGCGCCAGCAGAATGGACAGGTCCTCCTACGAGCAGTACTTC
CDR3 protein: CASRMDRSSYEQYF

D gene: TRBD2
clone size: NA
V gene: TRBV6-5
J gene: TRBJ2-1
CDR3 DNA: TGTGCCAGCAGTTACCCCCGGACTAGCGGCTACAATGAGCAGTTCTTC
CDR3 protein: CASSYPRTSGYNEQFF

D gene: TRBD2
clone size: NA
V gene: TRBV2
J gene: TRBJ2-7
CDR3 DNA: TGTGCCAGCAGTGATGGGGGGGTTGGTTACGAGCAGTACTTC
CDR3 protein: CASSDGGVGYEQYF

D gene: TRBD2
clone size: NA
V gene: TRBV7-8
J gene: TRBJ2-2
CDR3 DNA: TGTGCCAGCAGTCACCCCGGACTAGTCCTGAACACCGGGGAGCTGTTTTTT
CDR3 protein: CASSHPGLVLNTGELFF

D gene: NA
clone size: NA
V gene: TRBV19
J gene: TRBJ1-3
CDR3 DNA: TGTGCCAGTAGTATAGTCCCGGAGGACACCATATATTTT
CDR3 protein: CASSIVPEDTIYF

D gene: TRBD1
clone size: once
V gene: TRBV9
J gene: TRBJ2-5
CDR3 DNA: TGTGCCAGCAGCGTCCAGGGACAGGAACGAGAGACCCAGTACTTC
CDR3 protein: CASSVQGQERETQYF

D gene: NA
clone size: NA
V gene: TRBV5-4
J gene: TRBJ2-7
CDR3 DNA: TGTGCCAGCAGTTCGAGCTCCTACGAGCAGTACTTC
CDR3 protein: CASSSSSYEQYF

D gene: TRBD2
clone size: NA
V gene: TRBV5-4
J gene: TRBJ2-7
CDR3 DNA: TGTGCCAGCAGCACTAGCGGGAGAGTCCACGAGCAGTACTTC
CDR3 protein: CASSTSGRVHEQYF

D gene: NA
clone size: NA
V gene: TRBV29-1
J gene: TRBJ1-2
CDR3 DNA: TGCAGCGTTGAGTGGGCGGGAGACTATGGCTACACCTTC
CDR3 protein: CSVEWAGDYGYTF

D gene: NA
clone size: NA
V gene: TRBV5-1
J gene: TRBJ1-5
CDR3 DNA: TGCGCCAGCAGCTTGGATGGGTACCAGCCCCAGCATTTT
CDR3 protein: CASSLDGYQPQHF

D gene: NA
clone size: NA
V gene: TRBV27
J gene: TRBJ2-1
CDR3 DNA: TGTGCCAGCAGTCTGGGATCAGGTAACAATGAGCAGTTCTTC
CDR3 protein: CASSLGSGNNEQFF

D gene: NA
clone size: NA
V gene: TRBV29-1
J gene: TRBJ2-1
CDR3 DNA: TGCAGCGTCGGACGCCAGATGAGCTCCTACAATGAGCAGTTCTTC
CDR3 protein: CSVGRQMSSYNEQFF

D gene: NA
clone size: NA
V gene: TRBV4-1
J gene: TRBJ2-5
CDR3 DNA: TGCGCCAGCAGCCCGGGACCCACCCAAGAGACCCAGTACTTC
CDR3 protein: CASSPGPTQETQYF

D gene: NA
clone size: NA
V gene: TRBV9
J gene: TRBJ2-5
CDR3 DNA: TGTGCCAGCAGCGGCAGGGGTTACGAGACCCAGTACTTC
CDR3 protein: CASSGRGYETQYF

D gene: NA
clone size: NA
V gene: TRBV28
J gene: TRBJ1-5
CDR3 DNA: TGTGCCAGCAGTTTACGGGGGGCCAGCAATCAGCCCCAGCATTTT
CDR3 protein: CASSLRGASNQPQHF

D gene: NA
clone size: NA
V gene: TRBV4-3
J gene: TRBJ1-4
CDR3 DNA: TGCGCCAGCAGAACAGAAATTATTGCAACTAATGAAAAACTGTTTTTT
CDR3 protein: CASRTEIIATNEKLFF

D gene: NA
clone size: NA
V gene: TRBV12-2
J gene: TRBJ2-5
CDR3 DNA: TGTGCAAGTCGCCCGGGACAGTTCGTCGGAGAGACCCAGTACTTC
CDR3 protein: CASRPGQFVGETQYF

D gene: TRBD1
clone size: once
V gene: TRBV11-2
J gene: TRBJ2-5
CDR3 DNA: TGTGCCAGCAGCGATACCGGACGCCAAACAGGGGGAGAGACCCAGTACTTC
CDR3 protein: CASSDTGRQTGGETQYF

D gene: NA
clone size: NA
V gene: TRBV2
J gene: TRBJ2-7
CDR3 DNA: TGTGCCACCGGTGAAACCTACGAGCAGTACTTC
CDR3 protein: CATGETYEQYF

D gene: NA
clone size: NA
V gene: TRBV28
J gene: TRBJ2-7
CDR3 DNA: TGTGCCAGCAGTTTTCGGCCTTACGAGCAGTACTTC
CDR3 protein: CASSFRPYEQYF

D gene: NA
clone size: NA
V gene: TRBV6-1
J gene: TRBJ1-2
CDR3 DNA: TGTGCCAGCAGTGTTAAGGGGTCTGGGTATGGCTACACCTTC
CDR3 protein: CASSVKGSGYGYTF